What follows are 24 T cell receptor beta chains derived from one specimen sequenced in a study of T cells in Graves' hyperthyroidism and ophthalmopathy. It was RNA transcripts that yielded the amplified TCR beta CDR3 regions. RT-PCR in the first round (using the HTBI primer set) targeted the TCR CDR3. A single record per CDR3 protein comes from TCRdb applying MiXCR to the multiplex PCR reads. The table shows a few hundred thousand distinct CDR3 sequences, with about 20% occurring only once. Material for sequencing was blood. The source is a man aged 25 to 40 with Graves' ophthalmopathy.

This clonotype appeared many times. The V and J genes are TRBV28 and TRBJ1-1; 8 nucleotides match TRBD1. V was pared by 8 bases and J by 4 bases, with 3 bases of the junction left unmatched. The V gene's germline CDR1 is MDHEN and CDR2 SYDVKM. This CDR3 has 12 residues. CDR3 sequence reads: CASRTGFTEAFF. CDR3 bases: TGTGCCAGCCGGACAGGGTTCACTGAAGCTTTCTTT.

V is TRBV13 and J is TRBJ1-2; D is possibly TRBD1 (6 bases). V was cut by 5 bases and J by 7 bases, with 14 bases left in between. This CDR3 is 13 amino acids long. Germline V CDR1 and CDR2: PRHDT, FYEKMQ (reference sequence). The CDR3 DNA follows: TGTGCCAGCAGCCCCAAAACCAGGGGTGGCTACACCTTC. Residues: CASSPKTRGGYTF.

This clonotype was seen repeatedly, ten times or more. The CDR3 reads CASSEVVKGETQYF. The DNA of the CDR3 is TGTGCCAGCAGTGAGGTAGTGAAGGGAGAGACCCAGTACTTC. The rearrangement joins TRBV2 to TRBJ2-5; no clear D gene. The CDR3 sequence is 14 residues long. The V gene's germline CDR1 is SNHLY and CDR2 FYNNEI. Trimming removed 3 bases at V and 4 bases at J, with 12 bases between.

This clonotype was detected many times. This sequence joins TRBV12-3 or TRBV12-4 and TRBJ2-6, with 7 bases fitting TRBD2. V lost 7 bases and J lost 1; bases outside the gene matches: 4. The CDR3 spans 15 residues. CDR3 sequence reads: CASTPGGSGANVLTF. The CDR3 DNA follows: TGTGCCAGCACCCCGGGGGGTTCTGGGGCCAACGTCCTGACTTTC.

This clonotype was picked up one time. V usage is TRBV30 and J usage is TRBJ2-2; the match to TRBD1 covers 10 bases. Per germline, CDR1 GTSNPN and CDR2 SVGIG (reference sequence). The CDR3 runs 17 residues. V gave up 6 bases and J gave up 8 bases; unmatched junction bases: 18. The CDR3: CACRPRDRGLVKGELFF. CDR3 nucleotides: TGTGCCTGCAGACCCCGGGACAGGGGTCTAGTAAAAGGGGAGCTGTTTTTT.

This clonotype was recorded only once. The V and J genes are TRBV7-2 and TRBJ1-2, with D hard to call. From germline, CDR1 is SGHTA and CDR2 FQGNSA. V was pared by 5 bases and J by 0 bases, with 10 bases between. The CDR3 totals 14 residues. DNA for the CDR3: TGTGCCAGCAGCCCTAACATTCCTAACTATGGCTACACCTTC. Translation gives CASSPNIPNYGYTF.

The rearrangement uses TRBV2 and TRBJ2-1; the match to TRBD2 covers 7 bases. With V trimmed by 10 bases and J by 8 bases, 8 bases remained unmatched. The CDR3 has 12 amino acids. Germline V gene data show CDR1 as SNHLY and CDR2 as FYNNEI. The CDR3 loop reads CATGTTGHEQFF. In nucleotides, the CDR3 is TGTGCCACCGGGACTACCGGGCATGAGCAGTTCTTC.

This clonotype was observed a handful of times. V and J are TRBV6-2 or TRBV6-3 and TRBJ1-1, with 7 bases fitting TRBD1. The CDR3 spans 13 residues. Germline trimming cut 5 bases from V and 9 bases from J; bases unmatched to any gene: 9. Germline CDR1 MNHEY, CDR2 SVGEGT. CDR3 nucleotides: TGTGCCAGCAGTGCCGGGACAGCTCTTCAAGCTTTCTTT. Amino acids: CASSAGTALQAFF.

V and J are TRBV6-2 or TRBV6-3 and TRBJ2-2; D perhaps matches TRBD1 (6 bases). Germline CDR1 is MNHEY and CDR2 is SVGEGT. V gave up 0 bases and J gave up 3 bases, with 8 bases separating them. The CDR3 is made up of 15 amino acids. In DNA, the CDR3 is TGTGCCAGCAGTTACTCTCGGACAGACACCGGGGAGCTGTTTTTT. Protein sequence: CASSYSRTDTGELFF.

Turning to this clonotype: This clone may be a read error of a much larger clone one base away. The V and J genes are TRBV3-1 and TRBJ2-2; 7 nucleotides line up with TRBD1. Germline trimming cut 1 base from V and 7 bases from J; bases unmatched to any gene: 3. Germline V gene lookup returns CDR1 LGHDT and CDR2 YNNKEL (reference sequence). The CDR3 is made up of 14 amino acids. CDR3 loop: CASSQADRIGELFF. CDR3 bases: TGTGCCAGCAGCCAAGCGGACAGGATCGGGGAGCTGTTTTTT. The full variable domain, rest sourced from reference TRBV3-1 and TRBJ2-2, is DTAVSQTPKYLVTQMGNDKSIKCEQNLGHDTMYWYKQDSKKFLKIMFSYNNKELIINETVPNRFSPKSPDKAHLNLHINSLELGDSAVYFCASSQADRIGELFFGEGSRLTVL.

This clonotype was seen ten or more times. The rearrangement uses TRBV30 and TRBJ2-7; D might be TRBD1 or TRBD2, each matching 5 bases. Germline loops: CDR1 GTSNPN, CDR2 SVGIG (reference sequence). The CDR3 covers 14 residues. The V gene lost 0 bases and the J gene lost 7 bases, with 16 bases spanning the gap. The CDR3 reads CAWSVVGTFGEQYF. In DNA, the CDR3 is TGTGCCTGGAGTGTAGTGGGGACGTTTGGGGAGCAGTACTTC.

This clonotype was found once. The gene calls are TRBV19 and TRBJ1-4; no firm D call. The V gene lost 0 bases and the J gene lost 3 bases, with 11 bases spanning the gap. The CDR3 runs to 16 residues. The V gene's germline CDR1 is LNHDA and CDR2 SQIVND (reference sequence). DNA of the CDR3: TGTGCCAGTAGTATAGATCTAAGTCGGTCTAATGAAAAACTGTTTTTT. The encoded protein is CASSIDLSRSNEKLFF.

The V call is TRBV28, the J call TRBJ2-1, with TRBD2 identical over 14 bases. The CDR3 is 16 amino acids. The germline gives CDR1 MDHEN, CDR2 SYDVKM. V was clipped by 7 bases and J by 9 bases; unmatched bases: 11. The CDR3 reads CASIPRLAGGDGEQFF. CDR3 DNA sequence: TGTGCCAGCATTCCTAGACTAGCGGGAGGGGACGGTGAGCAGTTCTTC.

This clonotype was recorded at least ten times. The chain uses TRBV30 and TRBJ1-4; the D is unclear. This CDR3 has 15 residues. Germline CDR1 is GTSNPN and CDR2 is SVGIG (reference sequence). V gave up 6 bases and J gave up 4 bases, with 18 bases separating them. Written as DNA, the CDR3 is TGTGCCTGCACCTCTCTCCCCGGCTATAATGAAAAACTGTTTTTT. Translation gives CACTSLPGYNEKLFF.

This clonotype was seen at least ten times. The V call is TRBV3-1, the J call TRBJ1-2; TRBD1 matches at 9 bases. This CDR3 has 15 residues. V lost 6 bases to trimming and J lost 4 bases; unmatched junction nucleotides: 9. Germline V gene data show CDR1 as LGHDT and CDR2 as YNNKEL (reference sequence). The chain's CDR3 is CASSYGTGRLYGYTF. The CDR3 DNA sequence: TGTGCCAGCAGTTACGGGACAGGGCGCCTCTATGGCTACACCTTC. Full variable domain (missing parts from reference TRBV3-1 and TRBJ1-2): DTAVSQTPKYLVTQMGNDKSIKCEQNLGHDTMYWYKQDSKKFLKIMFSYNNKELIINETVPNRFSPKSPDKAHLNLHINSLELGDSAVYFCASSYGTGRLYGYTFGSGTRLTVV.

The chain links TRBV12-3 or TRBV12-4 to TRBJ2-7; 9 positions match TRBD2. The ends lost 6 bases at V and 7 bases at J; junction bases unmatched: 13. This CDR3 is 15 amino acids long. CDR3 coding DNA: TGTGCCAGCAGCGACGGAGCGGGAGGCTGGGATGAGCAGTACTTC. Its translation: CASSDGAGGWDEQYF.

This clonotype came up many times. The chain couples TRBV20-1 to TRBJ1-1, with D hard to call. Trimming cost V 5 bases and J 3 bases, with 16 bases left between them. Germline-derived CDR1 and CDR2 are DFQATT and SNEGSKA (reference sequence). This CDR3 spans 14 amino acids. The CDR3 loop reads CSAGNGLKDTEAFF. CDR3 in DNA: TGCAGTGCTGGGAATGGACTCAAGGACACTGAAGCTTTCTTT.

This clonotype appeared many times. This chain joins TRBV4-2 and TRBJ2-7, with 11 bases fitting TRBD1. Germline CDR1 LGHNA, CDR2 YNFKEQ. This CDR3 has 15 amino acids. V lost 1 base to trimming and J lost 3 bases; unmatched junction nucleotides: 2. The CDR3 coding sequence is TGTGCCAGCAGCCAAGTTGGGACAGGGGGCTACGAGCAGTACTTC. It encodes CASSQVGTGGYEQYF.

This clonotype has just a few counts. The J gene is TRBJ2-2, the V gene TRBV5-1; 8 nucleotides match TRBD2. CDR1 SGHRS and CDR2 YFSETQ come from the germline V gene. The J segment lost 6 bases and the V segment lost 4 bases, leaving 2 bases of the junction unmatched. This CDR3 has 13 residues. CDR3 in amino acids: CASSLAGPGELFF. The CDR3 DNA reads TGCGCCAGCAGCCTAGCGGGTCCCGGGGAGCTGTTTTTT.

The chain links TRBV20-1 to TRBJ2-1, with D perhaps TRBD1 or TRBD2 (5 bases each). V was trimmed by 6 bases and J by 2 bases, leaving 11 bases between them. Per germline, CDR1 DFQATT and CDR2 SNEGSKA (reference sequence). This CDR3 is 13 amino acids long. CDR3 amino acids: CSAGTNPYNEQFF. CDR3 in DNA: TGCAGTGCAGGGACCAATCCCTACAATGAGCAGTTCTTC.

At least ten counts were recorded for this clonotype. The chain recombines TRBV7-8 with TRBJ2-3; D is undetermined. Germline loops: CDR1 SGHVS, CDR2 FQNEAQ. The CDR3 loop spans 14 amino acids. The V end lost 3 bases, the J end lost 2 bases, and 9 bases lay between the germline ends. In DNA form, the CDR3 reads TGTGCCAGCAGCTTTGGCGGAAACACAGATACGCAGTATTTT. Amino acid sequence: CASSFGGNTDTQYF.

The V and J genes are TRBV2 and TRBJ2-7; 9 positions agree with TRBD2. The V gene's germline CDR1 is SNHLY and CDR2 FYNNEI. CDR3 length: 15 residues. Unmatched junction bases numbered 8, after V lost 5 bases and J lost 3 bases. CDR3 DNA sequence: TGTGCCAGCAGTCTCCAGGGACTAGCTCTCTACGAGCAGTACTTC. It yields the protein CASSLQGLALYEQYF.

Notes on this clonotype: Given a much more abundant clone one base away, this may be a read error. This chain joins TRBV3-1 and TRBJ2-5; 9 positions agree with TRBD2. With 2 bases clipped from V and 2 bases from J, the junction kept 0 bases outside the gene matches. The germline V gene encodes CDR1 LGHDT and CDR2 YNNKEL (reference sequence). This CDR3 region has 14 residues. The CDR3: CASSQTSGQETQYF. CDR3 nucleotide sequence: TGTGCCAGCAGCCAAACTAGCGGGCAAGAGACCCAGTACTTC.

In this sample, this clonotype turned up a few times. The CDR3 DNA reads TGCAGTGCTAGGAGGTGGCAGGGGATGTACAATGAGCAGTTCTTC. Encoded protein: CSARRWQGMYNEQFF. This rearrangement joins TRBV20-1 to TRBJ2-1; a weak D match, TRBD1 (6 bases). This CDR3 has 15 residues. Germline-derived CDR1 and CDR2 are DFQATT and SNEGSKA (reference sequence). The ends were cut back, 3 bases at V and 4 bases at J, with 16 bases in the middle.